The entry below gives a single T cell receptor (beta chain) sequence along with its context. Its antigen is not identified. This sample was taken from a study of identical twins. Overall study results and limits: Alpha sequences out of frame and shared by twins had excess low generation probability.

Germline V gene lookup returns CDR1 MNHEY and CDR2 SMNVEV (reference sequence). The CDR3 extends over 15 amino acids. J was trimmed by 4 bases and V by 5 bases; bases with no gene match: 7. Via MiXCR, TCRdb re-called the 5' RACE reads, giving one row per CDR3 protein. The repertoire holds 690,000 or so distinct CDR3 sequences, 8.6% seen once, with approximately 0.96% in the top ten. The donors were all healthy and Caucasian. The same sample was also used in a study of yellow fever vaccine responses in identical twins.

The specimen sequenced was PBMCs. The gene calls are TRBV27 and TRBJ2-2, with 7 nucleotides matching TRBD1. The clonotype comes from a woman between 18 and 30 years old in good health. The CDR3 spells CASSQGVVSTGELFF. CDR3 DNA: TGTGCCAGCAGTCAGGGGGTAGTAAGCACCGGGGAGCTGTTTTTT.